This T cell receptor (beta chain) appears in the sequencing data of a study of cytomegalovirus exposure and HLA in healthy donors. Study outcomes and limitations: HLA restriction was apparent for most CMV-associated TCR beta chains in a later analysis. The classifier, whose performance was assessed in both the original and validation cohorts, reportedly diagnosed cytomegalovirus status with high specificity and sensitivity. A list of about 160 TCR beta chains associated with cytomegalovirus was given.

As to this clone: The antigen is undetermined.

PCR involved 60 Vbeta and 13 Jbeta primers. TCRdb's copy holds only in-frame clones and misses some; the assay was immunoSEQ multiplex PCR. The sample lists 90,000 to 150,000 clones; around 80% were seen once. V was clipped by 8 bases and J by 5 bases; unmatched bases: 14. This CDR3 has 15 amino acids. The germline V gene has CDR1 SGHVS and CDR2 FQNEAQ. This TCR was sampled from a female donor in good health and CMV-seronegative. Input material: PBMCs. V is TRBV7-8 and J is TRBJ1-1; TRBD1 matches at 7 bases. CDR3 nucleotides: TGTGCCAGCCCCGTGTTCCCGGGACAGAGGACTGAAGCTTTCTTT. Its protein product is CASPVFPGQRTEAFF.